Shown below are 17 T cell receptor beta chains from a single sample sequenced in a study of blood T cell repertoires in COVID-19. Assay: immunoSEQ multiplex PCR; the TCRdb copy retains only in-frame clones and omits some. The data contain about 320,000 clones, roughly 89% of them singletons. Input material: PBMCs or T cells enriched from blood (not recorded which). The receptors stem from a man aged 60 to 69 who had recovered from COVID-19.

The chain carries TRBV3-1 (or the pseudogene TRBV3-2) and TRBJ2-3; D not resolved. The V end was cut by 2 bases, the J end by 1 base, with 4 bases between. The CDR3 spans 13 residues. Germline V gives CDR1 LGHDT, CDR2 YNNKEL (reference sequence). CDR3 nucleotide sequence: TGTGCCAGCAGCCAACGCGGCACAGATACGCAGTATTTT. Translation gives CASSQRGTDTQYF.

V usage is TRBV3-1 (or the pseudogene TRBV3-2) and J usage is TRBJ2-3, with D possibly being TRBD2 (7 bases). The V gene's germline CDR1 is LGHDT and CDR2 YNNKEL (reference sequence). Deletions cut 4 bases from V and 7 bases from J, with 9 bases between. The CDR3 loop spans 12 amino acids. For the CDR3, the DNA is TGTGCCAGCAGCCGGGGGGGGCATACGCAGTATTTT. As protein: CASSRGGHTQYF.

This chain links TRBV19 with TRBJ1-1; D is unclear. V was pared by 4 bases and J by 2 bases, with 8 bases between. The CDR3 runs to 13 residues. Per the germline V gene, CDR1 is LNHDA and CDR2 is SQIVND (reference sequence). Here the CDR3 DNA reads TGTGCCAGTAGTACGGGGAGAAACACTGAAGCTTTCTTT. As protein: CASSTGRNTEAFF.

This sequence joins TRBV11-3 and TRBJ2-2, with 7 bases matching TRBD2. The CDR3 consists of 15 residues. Germline V gene lookup returns CDR1 SGHNT and CDR2 YENEEA. Unmatched junction bases numbered 1, after V lost 3 bases and J lost 0 bases. CDR3 nucleotides: TGTGCCAGCAGCTTCGGGGGGACGAACACCGGGGAGCTGTTTTTT. This gives the protein CASSFGGTNTGELFF.

The chain joins TRBV6-5 to TRBJ2-1; 8 bases line up with TRBD2. CDR1 and CDR2 from the germline V gene are MNHEY and SVGAGI. V dropped 7 bases and J dropped 1; count of bases not matched to a gene: 6. The CDR3 has 15 amino acids. CDR3 bases: TGTGCCAGCACCATAGCGGGGACATCCTACAATGAGCAGTTCTTC. This translates into CASTIAGTSYNEQFF.

This rearrangement joins TRBV6-5 to TRBJ2-2; 10 bases align to TRBD1. V lost 6 bases to trimming and J lost 7 bases; unmatched junction nucleotides: 8. Germline CDR1 MNHEY, CDR2 SVGAGI. CDR3 length: 15 amino acids. The CDR3: CASSGTGDNVGELFF. In DNA, the CDR3 is TGTGCCAGCAGCGGGACAGGGGATAATGTCGGGGAGCTGTTTTTT.

This clone was counted between two and nine times. V gene TRBV24-1 combines with J gene TRBJ2-7; 8 bases align to TRBD1. CDR3 length equals 16 residues. Germline V CDR1 and CDR2: KGHDR, SFDVKD. Trimming at V came to 12 bases and at J to 4 bases, leaving 19 bases not matched to a gene. Written as DNA, the CDR3 is TGTGCCCCCACCCCCGGACAGGGTTCTCCGATTTACGAGCAGTACTTC. Its protein product is CAPTPGQGSPIYEQYF.

In the case of this clone: This likely stems from a read error, as it lies one base from a far larger clone. The chain employs TRBV7-2 and TRBJ2-7, with D possibly being TRBD1 (5 bases). The CDR3 totals 14 residues. Trimming took 1 base from V and 2 from J, leaving 9 bases between them. The germline V gene has CDR1 SGHTA and CDR2 FQGNSA. The CDR3 reads CASSLEQATYEQYF. For the CDR3, the DNA is TGTGCCAGCAGCTTAGAACAGGCGACCTACGAGCAGTACTTC.

The rearrangement uses TRBV18 and TRBJ2-2; D perhaps matches TRBD1 (7 bases). Germline loops: CDR1 KGHSH, CDR2 LQKENI. The CDR3 is 15 residues long. The V gene lost 6 bases and the J gene lost 6 bases, with 17 bases spanning the gap. The DNA of the CDR3 is TGTGCCAGCTCTCGCGGGACAGAAGAACCCGGGGAGCTGTTTTTT. Protein: CASSRGTEEPGELFF.

The V call is TRBV5-1, the J call TRBJ2-1, with TRBD2 matching over 7 bases. Per the germline V gene, CDR1 is SGHRS and CDR2 is YFSETQ. This CDR3 is built from 16 residues. The V gene end was trimmed by 0 bases and the J gene end by 5 bases; junction bases not matched to a gene: 8. The CDR3 sequence is CASSLDEGGPHNEQFF. The CDR3, as DNA: TGCGCCAGCAGCTTGGATGAGGGAGGGCCCCACAATGAGCAGTTCTTC.

The DNA of the CDR3 is TGCGCCAGCAGCCAAGACAGGCAGTACTACGAGCAGTACTTC. Its protein is CASSQDRQYYEQYF. J is TRBJ2-7 and V is TRBV4-1; no reliable D call. Germline V CDR1 and CDR2: MGHRA, YSYEKL. Trimming pared 0 bases from V and 3 bases from J, leaving 9 bases between. The CDR3 loop spans 14 amino acids.

This sequence joins TRBV7-9 and TRBJ2-7; the D is unclear. The CDR3 consists of 14 residues. Germline CDR1 reads SEHNR; CDR2 reads FQNEAQ (reference sequence). V shed 2 bases and J shed 5 bases, with 13 bases lying between them. CDR3 coding DNA: TGTGCCAGCAGCTTATGGCTAGTCCAGAACGAGCAGTACTTC. Its translation is CASSLWLVQNEQYF.

The rearrangement joins TRBV5-1 to TRBJ1-1; D possibly corresponds to TRBD1 (6 bases). The CDR3 runs to 15 residues. Trimming removed 7 bases from V and 1 base from J, with 17 bases in between. Germline assignment: CDR1 SGHRS and CDR2 YFSETQ. CDR3 protein: CASAQQGTPNTEAFF. As DNA, the CDR3 is TGCGCCAGCGCACAACAGGGCACCCCGAACACTGAAGCTTTCTTT. Full variable domain (missing parts from reference TRBV5-1 and TRBJ1-1): KAGVTQTPRYLIKTRGQQVTLSCSPISGHRSVSWYQQTPGQGLQFLFEYFSETQRNKGNFPGRFSGRQFSNSRSEMNVSTLELGDSALYLCASAQQGTPNTEAFFGQGTRLTVV.

This clone was recorded only once. The rearrangement uses TRBV5-1 and TRBJ1-2, with D possibly TRBD1 on 5 matching bases. The CDR3 has 14 amino acids. Germline CDR1 and CDR2: SGHRS and YFSETQ. V was trimmed by 3 bases and J by 6 bases, leaving 15 bases between them. The CDR3 region has the DNA TGCGCCAGCAGCTCGGGGGACGGATCCGATGGCTACACCTTC. Translation: CASSSGDGSDGYTF.

This chain links TRBV24-1 with TRBJ2-3, with D tentatively TRBD2 (6 bases). Germline-derived CDR1 and CDR2 are KGHDR and SFDVKD. This CDR3 is built from 16 residues. V was clipped by 4 bases and J by 2 bases, with 15 bases between them. The CDR3 region is CATSDAKRGTTDTQYF. DNA of the CDR3: TGTGCCACCAGTGACGCAAAGCGCGGGACCACAGATACGCAGTATTTT.

V and J are TRBV15 and TRBJ2-6; TRBD2 aligns across 10 bases. Germline V gene lookup returns CDR1 LNHNV and CDR2 YYDKDF (reference sequence). The CDR3 contains 18 residues. Germline trimming cut 5 bases from V and 4 bases from J; bases unmatched to any gene: 11. Written as DNA, the CDR3 is TGTGCCACCAGCCCTAGCGGGAGAGGGGCTGGGGGGGCCAACGTCCTGACTTTC. It yields the protein CATSPSGRGAGGANVLTF.

This clone was observed a handful of times. V is TRBV9 and J is TRBJ2-1; TRBD2 matches at 9 bases. The CDR3 spans 13 residues. Germline V gene data show CDR1 as SGDLS and CDR2 as YYNGEE. V was pared by 5 bases and J by 5 bases, with 2 bases of the junction left unmatched. CDR3 DNA sequence: TGTGCCAGCAGGGGACTAGCTCACAATGAGCAGTTCTTC. As protein: CASRGLAHNEQFF. The full variable domain, with the rest looked up from reference TRBV9 and TRBJ2-1, is DSGVTQTPKHLITATGQRVTLRCSPRSGDLSVYWYQQSLDQGLQFLIQYYNGEERAKGNILERFSAQQFPDLHSELNLSSLELGDSALYFCASRGLAHNEQFFGPGTRLTVL.